Presented here are 31 T cell receptor beta chains from one specimen sequenced in a study of spatial heterogeneity in lung cancer. Study observations and caveats: Tumor mutation counts were tracked by expanded intratumoral alpha and beta TCR counts.

Time point indicated: sample taken at primary tumor resection. These receptors have no identified antigens. From the 5' RACE reads, TCRdb called clonotypes with MiXCR, one entry per CDR3 protein. The table includes 9,000 to 13,000 distinct CDR3 sequences, 7.9% detected once. Material: lung tumor tissue, obtained at surgery. The receptor source for this set is a female donor with early-stage non-small cell lung cancer.

This clonotype was seen at least ten times. This beta chain turned up in a library designed for alpha chains; as an off-target read, its abundance says little. The chain joins TRBV28 to TRBJ1-6; D call uncertain. The V gene's germline CDR1 is MDHEN and CDR2 SYDVKM. The V gene lost 3 bases and the J gene lost 10 bases, with 13 bases spanning the gap. The CDR3 is 14 amino acids. The chain's CDR3 is CASSFGPAASPLHF. The CDR3 DNA reads TGTGCCAGCAGTTTTGGTCCGGCAGCGTCACCCCTCCACTTT. The entire variable domain, with the rest obtained from reference TRBV28 and TRBJ1-6, is as follows: DVKVTQSSRYLVKRTGEKVFLECVQDMDHENMFWYRQDPGLGLRLIYFSYDVKMKEKGDIPEGYSVSREKKERFSLILESASTNQTSMYLCASSFGPAASPLHFGNGTRLTVT.

Concerning this clonotype: The library was prepared for alpha chains; this beta chain is a stray read, so its frequency means little. The chain carries TRBV29-1 and TRBJ2-3; D possibly corresponds to TRBD1 (6 bases). Per germline, CDR1 SQVTM and CDR2 ANQGSEA. CDR3 length: 14 residues. The V end was cut by 4 bases, the J end by 6 bases, with 17 bases between. The CDR3 DNA reads TGCAGCGTTGTTGCACAGGGCCGCGGGGATACGCAGTATTTT. It specifies CSVVAQGRGDTQYF.

About this clonotype itself: This beta chain is an unintended read in a library built for alpha chains; its size means little. The chain links TRBV7-2 to TRBJ1-2; TRBD1 aligns across 9 bases. The CDR3 consists of 15 residues. Germline loops: CDR1 SGHTA, CDR2 FQGNSA. With V trimmed by 5 bases and J by 4 bases, 8 bases remained unmatched. The CDR3 DNA reads as TGTGCCAGCAGCCTTACAGGGGGCGCGATCTATGGCTACACCTTC. It encodes CASSLTGGAIYGYTF.

In its sample, this clonotype is medium-sized. Being off target in a library aimed at alpha chains, this beta chain has a size of little meaning. J is TRBJ2-1 and V is TRBV28, with unresolved D. The CDR3 sequence is 13 residues long. Trimming shortened V by 6 bases and J by 8 bases, and 14 bases separated the two germline ends. Germline V gene sequence: CDR1 MDHEN, CDR2 SYDVKM. The CDR3 protein is CASSKNLRDEQFF. CDR3 nucleotide sequence: TGTGCCAGCAGCAAGAATCTAAGAGATGAGCAGTTCTTC.

This clonotype showed up just a few times. This beta chain came through as a stray read in a library set up for alpha chains, and its size says little. The gene calls are TRBV24-1 and TRBJ2-1; 9 nucleotides align to TRBD1. Trimming removed 9 bases from V and 5 bases from J; junction bases left unmatched: 10. Germline CDR1 KGHDR, CDR2 SFDVKD. The CDR3 contains 15 residues. This CDR3 reads CATGSPTGGNNEQFF. The CDR3 nucleotides are TGTGCCACCGGGAGCCCGACAGGGGGTAACAATGAGCAGTTCTTC.

This clonotype was seen more than once but under ten times. As an off-target read in a library built for alpha chains, this beta chain has a frequency of little significance. The CDR3 protein is CASSPQAGTNTGELFF. The CDR3 DNA reads as TGTGCCAGCAGTCCTCAAGCGGGGACGAACACCGGGGAGCTGTTTTTT. V gene TRBV12-3 or TRBV12-4 combines with J gene TRBJ2-2; 7 bases fit TRBD2. This CDR3 has 16 amino acids. Losses at the gene ends were 5 bases for V and 0 bases for J; bases not matched to a gene: 6.

This clonotype was counted many times. As an off-target read in a library built for alpha chains, this beta chain has a frequency of little significance. The chain combines TRBV20-1 with TRBJ2-5; 7 positions agree with TRBD2. With V trimmed by 6 bases and J by 5 bases, 6 bases remained unmatched. From germline, CDR1 is DFQATT and CDR2 SNEGSKA (reference sequence). The CDR3 loop spans 12 amino acids. For the CDR3, the DNA is TGCAGTGCCCAGGGAGGGAGCGAGACCCAGTACTTC. This translates into CSAQGGSETQYF.

This clonotype was recorded at least ten times. The library was prepared for alpha chains; this beta chain is a stray read, so its frequency means little. The gene calls are TRBV20-1 and TRBJ1-1; possibly TRBD1 for D (6 bases). From germline, CDR1 is DFQATT and CDR2 SNEGSKA (reference sequence). The V end lost 2 bases, the J end lost 3 bases, and 10 bases lay between the germline ends. CDR3 length: 13 residues. CDR3 protein: CSARHRADTEAFF. The DNA of the CDR3 is TGCAGTGCTAGACACAGGGCGGACACTGAAGCTTTCTTT.

Notes on this clonotype: This beta chain came through as a stray read in a library set up for alpha chains, and its size says little. The J gene is TRBJ1-2, the V gene TRBV3-1, with D maybe TRBD1 (5 bases). The CDR3 length is 14 residues. Germline CDR1 and CDR2: LGHDT and YNNKEL (reference sequence). V was clipped by 4 bases and J by 0 bases, with 9 bases between them. The CDR3 is CASSLLGANYGYTF. CDR3 bases: TGTGCCAGCAGCCTCCTAGGGGCTAACTATGGCTACACCTTC.

This clonotype was seen at least ten times. This beta chain is a stray read from a library made for alpha chains; its abundance is not meaningful. This chain links TRBV20-1 with TRBJ2-2; D remains ambiguous. The ends were cut back, 3 bases at V and 0 bases at J, with 11 bases in the middle. The CDR3 is 15 amino acids. In germline, CDR1 is DFQATT, CDR2 SNEGSKA (reference sequence). CDR3 in DNA: TGCAGTGCTAGGGTGGCCGGACCGAACACCGGGGAGCTGTTTTTT. Its translation: CSARVAGPNTGELFF.

This clonotype was observed many times. For a library built for alpha chains, this beta chain is a stray read; little rests on its size. The V and J genes are TRBV10-2 and TRBJ2-2; tentatively, D is TRBD2 (5 bases). The CDR3 covers 19 residues. Per the germline V gene, CDR1 is WSHSY and CDR2 is SAAADI. Trimming shortened V by 0 bases and J by 0 bases, and 17 bases separated the two germline ends. CDR3 DNA sequence: TGCGCCAGCAGTGAGTCACGGATGGGAAGCGGCGCGAACACCGGGGAGCTGTTTTTT. Amino acids: CASSESRMGSGANTGELFF.

This clonotype appeared many times. For a library built for alpha chains, this beta chain is a stray read; little rests on its size. The chain recombines TRBV12-3 or TRBV12-4 with TRBJ2-1, with TRBD2 matching over 8 bases. CDR3 length: 14 amino acids. Losses at the gene ends were 1 base for V and 5 bases for J; bases not matched to a gene: 1. CDR3 nucleotide sequence: TGTGCCAGCAGTTTAGGCGGGGGGAACAATGAGCAGTTCTTC. It translates to CASSLGGGNNEQFF.

This clonotype was detected ten times or more. Found in a library prepared for alpha chains, this beta chain is an off-target read, and its abundance has little meaning. V usage is TRBV6-5 and J usage is TRBJ1-1; D is ambiguous. The CDR3 is 15 amino acids. The V and J ends lost 7 bases and 1 base respectively, with 16 bases between them. CDR1 and CDR2 (germline): MNHEY, SVGAGI. CDR3 region: CASTTRAVRNTEAFF. The DNA of the CDR3 is TGTGCCAGCACCACGAGGGCAGTACGGAACACTGAAGCTTTCTTT.

This clonotype was recorded at least ten times. As an off-target read in a library built for alpha chains, this beta chain has a frequency of little significance. The chain employs TRBV19 and TRBJ2-3; D remains ambiguous. The CDR3 sequence is 12 residues long. The V gene's germline CDR1 is LNHDA and CDR2 SQIVND (reference sequence). Deletions cut 2 bases from V and 5 bases from J, with 5 bases between. The CDR3 nucleotides are TGTGCCAGTAGTATAAGGAAAGATACGCAGTATTTT. Translating it yields CASSIRKDTQYF.

This clonotype has ten or more counts. This beta chain appears as a stray read in a library generated for alpha chains; its size is not informative. The V call is TRBV6-2 or TRBV6-3, the J call TRBJ2-7; 7 bases are a match to TRBD1. V was pared by 7 bases and J by 5 bases, with 14 bases of the junction left unmatched. The CDR3 runs to 15 residues. Germline V gene data show CDR1 as MNHEY and CDR2 as SVGEGT. In nucleotides, the CDR3 is TGTGCCAGCACCCCCGATGGACAGGAGTCGAACGAGCAGTACTTC. Its protein product is CASTPDGQESNEQYF.

This clonotype was observed at least ten times. This beta chain lies outside the target of a library built for alpha chains; its clone size means little. V usage is TRBV20-1 and J usage is TRBJ2-3; possible D gene TRBD2, 6 bases. The V end was cut by 3 bases, the J end by 0 bases, with 10 bases between. This CDR3 comprises 14 residues. CDR1 is DFQATT and CDR2 is SNEGSKA in the germline V gene (reference sequence). The CDR3, as DNA: TGCAGTGCTAGTCTGGGACTGAGCACAGATACGCAGTATTTT. Translating it yields CSASLGLSTDTQYF.

A word on this clonotype: This beta chain came through as a stray read in a library set up for alpha chains, and its size says little. The rearrangement links TRBV19 to TRBJ2-5, with D tentatively TRBD1 (5 bases). Germline V gene sequence: CDR1 LNHDA, CDR2 SQIVND (reference sequence). V lost 3 bases and J 2 bases, leaving 10 bases between the germline ends. This CDR3 contains 14 residues. DNA for the CDR3: TGTGCCAGTAGTATTGGGGCAAAACAAGAGACCCAGTACTTC. Amino acid sequence: CASSIGAKQETQYF. Full variable domain (outside the CDR3, taken from reference TRBV19 and TRBJ2-5): DGGITQSPKYLFRKEGQNVTLSCEQNLNHDAMYWYRQDPGQGLRLIYYSQIVNDFQKGDIAEGYSVSREKKESFPLTVTSAQKNPTAFYLCASSIGAKQETQYFGPGTRLLVL.

This clonotype was counted many times. Being off target in a library aimed at alpha chains, this beta chain has a size of little meaning. The V and J genes are TRBV15 and TRBJ1-2; D may be TRBD1 (5 bases). The length of the CDR3 is 15 residues. Trimming pared 0 bases from V and 6 bases from J, leaving 14 bases between. Germline V CDR1 and CDR2: LNHNV, YYDKDF (reference sequence). CDR3 amino acids: CATSRDPGTDDGYTF. CDR3 in DNA: TGTGCCACCAGCAGAGACCCTGGGACGGACGATGGCTACACCTTC.

Judged by abundance, this clonotype is medium-sized. This beta chain is off target for a library built for alpha chains, so its abundance means little. This chain links TRBV6-2 or TRBV6-3 with TRBJ2-1, with TRBD2 as a possible D gene (5 bases). Trimming pared 10 bases from V and 6 bases from J, leaving 16 bases between. Germline V gene sequence: CDR1 MNHEY, CDR2 SVGEGT. There are 13 residues in the CDR3. CDR3: CAISGIFINEQFF. CDR3 nucleotide sequence: TGTGCCATCTCCGGGATCTTCATCAATGAGCAGTTCTTC.

This clonotype was counted at least ten times. This beta chain is an unintended read in a library built for alpha chains; its size means little. The chain is built from TRBV7-9 and TRBJ1-5, with no clear D. Germline assignment: CDR1 SEHNR and CDR2 FQNEAQ (reference sequence). The CDR3 spans 13 residues. The germline V and J ends were trimmed by 5 bases and 4 bases, with 9 bases remaining between them. CDR3 nucleotides: TGTGCCAGCAGCGAGACTGAGAATCAGCCCCAGCATTTT. It codes for CASSETENQPQHF.

This clonotype was picked up many times. Since it is a stray read in a library aimed at alpha chains, this beta chain has a size that is not meaningful. This chain connects TRBV3-1 to TRBJ2-5; maybe TRBD2 (6 bases). Trimming stripped 8 bases from V and 7 bases from J, with 14 bases between. The length of the CDR3 is 12 residues. CDR1 and CDR2 from the germline V gene are LGHDT and YNNKEL (reference sequence). As DNA, the CDR3 is TGTGCCAGCGGGGACTCAGTGGGGACCCAGTACTTC. Its translation: CASGDSVGTQYF.

This clonotype was seen at least ten times. Little can be read into the size of this beta chain, an off-target read in a library designed for alpha chains. The DNA for the CDR3 is TGTGCCAGCAGCTTTTCGGACGGTGGCGATACGCAGTATTTT. It is translated as CASSFSDGGDTQYF. The chain combines TRBV7-3 with TRBJ2-3; no clear D gene. CDR1 and CDR2 (germline): SGHTA, FQGTGA. Trimming removed 3 bases at V and 6 bases at J, with 13 bases between. The CDR3 is made up of 14 amino acids.

As regards this clonotype: Being off target in a library aimed at alpha chains, this beta chain has a size of little meaning. V gene TRBV7-2 combines with J gene TRBJ1-2; possibly TRBD1 for D (6 bases). Germline V CDR1 and CDR2: SGHTA, FQGNSA. CDR3 size: 13 residues. Trimming removed 5 bases from V and 8 bases from J, with 15 bases in between. The CDR3 nucleotides are TGTGCCAGCAGCCGGGGGGGCGCAAAAGGCTACACCTTC. Its translation: CASSRGGAKGYTF.

This clonotype is termed medium-sized. For a library built for alpha chains, this beta chain is a stray read; little rests on its size. The genes are TRBV7-9 and TRBJ2-3; D ambiguous. Germline V gene sequence: CDR1 SEHNR, CDR2 FQNEAQ (reference sequence). Trimming removed 6 bases at V and 4 bases at J, with 5 bases between. CDR3 size: 11 residues. As DNA, the CDR3 is TGTGCCAGCAGGGGCTCAGATACGCAGTATTTT. As protein: CASRGSDTQYF.

This clonotype was found many times. Found in a library prepared for alpha chains, this beta chain is an off-target read, and its abundance has little meaning. The V call is TRBV20-1, the J call TRBJ1-1, with a weak D call TRBD1 (5 bases). Germline V gives CDR1 DFQATT, CDR2 SNEGSKA (reference sequence). This CDR3 is built from 14 residues. Trimming took off 0 bases at V and 1 base at J, with 9 bases between the two ends. CDR3 nucleotide sequence: TGCAGTGCTAGAGATCGGGGGGGGAACACTGAAGCTTTCTTT. This gives the protein CSARDRGGNTEAFF.

This clonotype came up many times. The size of this beta chain means little, since it is a stray read in a library made for alpha chains. This chain connects TRBV6-1 to TRBJ1-1, with a tentative D call TRBD1 (6 bases). V dropped 4 bases and J dropped 0 bases, with 9 bases sitting between them. There are 14 residues in the CDR3. Germline CDR1 MNHNS, CDR2 SASEGT. The CDR3 DNA reads as TGTGCCAGCAGTGGTACAGGGATGAACACTGAAGCTTTCTTT. The encoded protein is CASSGTGMNTEAFF.

By frequency in the sample, this clonotype is medium-sized. The size of this beta chain means little, since it is a stray read in a library made for alpha chains. V usage is TRBV28 and J usage is TRBJ2-7; D might be TRBD1 or TRBD2, each matching 6 bases. The CDR3 totals 15 residues. V gave up 7 bases and J gave up 2 bases, with 18 bases separating them. In germline, CDR1 is MDHEN, CDR2 SYDVKM. This chain's CDR3 is CASMVEQGLAYEQYF. In DNA form, the CDR3 reads TGTGCCAGCATGGTTGAACAGGGACTGGCCTACGAGCAGTACTTC.

This clonotype was seen only a few times. This beta chain slipped into a library made for alpha chains as a stray read, so its size is not meaningful. The V call is TRBV29-1, the J call TRBJ2-1; 16 bases line up with TRBD2. CDR3 size: 16 residues. V lost 3 bases to trimming and J lost 4 bases; unmatched junction nucleotides: 3. CDR1 and CDR2 from the germline V gene are SQVTM and ANQGSEA. The CDR3 DNA sequence: TGCAGCGTTGATGGGACTAGCGGGGGGGCGTACAATGAGCAGTTCTTC. This codes for CSVDGTSGGAYNEQFF.

This clonotype was observed at least ten times. Since it is a stray read in a library aimed at alpha chains, this beta chain has a size that is not meaningful. The chain recombines TRBV6-5 with TRBJ1-1; no clear D. The CDR3 contains 14 residues. CDR1 is MNHEY and CDR2 is SVGAGI in the germline V gene. V was pared by 6 bases and J by 4 bases, with 15 bases between. CDR3 nucleotides: TGTGCCAGCAGCCGAGGACGGTTCGGCACTGAAGCTTTCTTT. Protein sequence: CASSRGRFGTEAFF.

This clonotype was detected ten times or more. This beta chain represents an off-target read in a library built for alpha chains; its size is of limited meaning. The gene calls are TRBV10-3 and TRBJ2-1; D remains ambiguous. Germline V CDR1 and CDR2: ENHRY, SYGVKD. V was cut by 3 bases and J by 0 bases, with 9 bases left in between. This CDR3 is 15 amino acids long. The CDR3 region is CAISDSASSYNEQFF. The CDR3 coding sequence is TGTGCCATCAGTGACAGCGCTTCCTCCTACAATGAGCAGTTCTTC.

This clonotype showed up many times. Being off target in a library aimed at alpha chains, this beta chain has a size of little meaning. The chain joins TRBV14 to TRBJ1-3; D is ambiguous. From germline, CDR1 is SGHDN and CDR2 FVKESK. Trimming removed 0 bases at V and 7 bases at J, with 4 bases between. The CDR3 consists of 12 residues. As DNA, the CDR3 is TGTGCCAGCAGCCAAGATTTTAACACCATATATTTT. This encodes CASSQDFNTIYF.